Below are 32 T cell receptor beta chains sequenced from a single sample in a study of T cells in Graves' hyperthyroidism and ophthalmopathy. It was RNA transcripts that yielded the amplified TCR beta CDR3 regions. Researchers ran a first-round RT-PCR on the TCR CDR3 using the HTBI primer set. TCRdb called the multiplex PCR reads again in MiXCR, with one record for every CDR3 protein. The sample lists about 300,000 distinct CDR3 sequences; around 19% were seen once. Sequences were obtained from blood. These receptors came from a man in his forties or fifties with Graves' ophthalmopathy.

V gene TRBV30 combines with J gene TRBJ1-6; D is ambiguous. The CDR3 runs 12 residues. V shed 3 bases and J shed 8 bases, with 8 bases lying between them. The germline V gene has CDR1 GTSNPN and CDR2 SVGIG (reference sequence). The CDR3 region is CAWRDSDSPLHF. The CDR3 nucleotides are TGTGCCTGGAGAGACTCTGATTCACCCCTCCACTTT.

There are many counts of this clonotype. The genes are TRBV18 and TRBJ1-2, with D possibly TRBD1 on 6 matching bases. The V gene lost 0 bases and the J gene lost 7 bases, with 12 bases spanning the gap. This CDR3 is built from 14 residues. CDR1 KGHSH and CDR2 LQKENI come from the germline V gene. CDR3 protein: CASSPPTGFLGYTF. Here the CDR3 DNA reads TGTGCCAGCTCACCACCAACAGGGTTTCTTGGCTACACCTTC. The full variable domain, with the rest looked up from reference TRBV18 and TRBJ1-2, is NAGVMQNPRHLVRRRGQEARLRCSPMKGHSHVYWYRQLPEEGLKFMVYLQKENIIDESGMPKERFSAEFPKEGPSILRIQQVVRGDSAAYFCASSPPTGFLGYTFGSGTRLTVV.

This clonotype occurred many times. The chain employs TRBV5-1 and TRBJ2-3, with unresolved D. The CDR3 totals 14 residues. Germline CDR1 is SGHRS and CDR2 is YFSETQ. Trimming pared 2 bases from V and 2 bases from J, leaving 9 bases between. The DNA for the CDR3 is TGCGCCAGCAGCTTCCAACAGAACACAGATACGCAGTATTTT. It codes for CASSFQQNTDTQYF.

Points on this clonotype: Germline and junction disagree at one end, which may indicate a read error. The CDR3 protein is CAASRGGGGPYEQYF. The CDR3 DNA is TGTGCCGCCAGCAGAGGGGGAGGGGGCCCCTACGAGCAGTACTTC. The genes are TRBV15 and TRBJ2-7, with D perhaps being TRBD1 or TRBD2 (7 bases each). Germline values: CDR1 LNHNV, CDR2 YYDKDF (reference sequence). The CDR3 runs to 15 residues. Full variable domain (remainder filled in from reference TRBV15 and TRBJ2-7): DAMVIQNPRYQVTQFGKPVTLSCSQTLNHNVMYWYQQKSSQAPKLLFHYYDKDFNNEADTPDNFQSRRPNTSFCFLDIRSPGLGDTAMYLCAASRGGGGPYEQYFGPGTRLTVT.

This clonotype was seen at least ten times. V usage is TRBV18 and J usage is TRBJ2-7; D remains unclear. This CDR3 is 15 amino acids long. The germline CDR1 and CDR2 sequences are KGHSH and LQKENI. V was cut by 4 bases and J by 4 bases, with 17 bases left in between. CDR3 nucleotides: TGTGCCAGCTCACGGAACGGGCCCGCAGGATACGAGCAGTACTTC. Amino acid sequence: CASSRNGPAGYEQYF.

This clonotype occurred many times. The chain has TRBV11-2 and TRBJ2-3, with 10 bases identical to TRBD2. The CDR3 is 16 amino acids. Germline trimming cut 4 bases from V and 7 bases from J; bases unmatched to any gene: 11. From germline, CDR1 is SGHAT and CDR2 FQNNGV. This CDR3 reads CASSSRGLAGVNTQYF. The CDR3 DNA follows: TGTGCCAGCAGCTCGAGGGGTCTAGCGGGAGTAAATACGCAGTATTTT.

This clonotype was seen ten or more times. The chain joins TRBV11-2 to TRBJ2-3; 8 bases are a match to TRBD1. Trimming removed 6 bases from V and 6 bases from J; junction bases left unmatched: 17. This CDR3 is built from 17 residues. Germline V lookup: CDR1 SGHAT, CDR2 FQNNGV. CDR3 sequence reads: CASRRSSGTGGGDTQYF. The CDR3 DNA is TGTGCCAGCAGACGATCCTCCGGGACAGGTGGAGGGGATACGCAGTATTTT.

This clonotype occurred a few times. The DNA for the CDR3 is TGTGCCAGCAGCGCAAGGGACAACTCCTACGAGCAGTACTTC. Its protein is CASSARDNSYEQYF. J is TRBJ2-7 and V is TRBV13; possibly TRBD1 for D (6 bases). With 5 bases removed from V and 0 bases from J, the gap between germline ends came to 11 bases. The CDR3 spans 14 residues. Germline V lookup: CDR1 PRHDT, CDR2 FYEKMQ (reference sequence).

The chain uses TRBV28 and TRBJ2-1; D could derive from TRBD1 or TRBD2 (5 bases each). Germline CDR1 is MDHEN and CDR2 is SYDVKM. The germline V and J ends were trimmed by 2 bases and 10 bases, with 9 bases remaining between them. The CDR3 length is 12 residues. The CDR3 loop is CASSLGTREQFF. The CDR3 bases are TGTGCCAGCAGTTTAGGGACGCGCGAGCAGTTCTTC.

The chain uses TRBV7-2 and TRBJ2-7; D not resolved. This CDR3 region has 13 residues. The germline V gene has CDR1 SGHTA and CDR2 FQGNSA. V was trimmed by 1 base and J by 2 bases, leaving 6 bases between them. The CDR3 loop reads CASSLEVTYEQYF. The DNA of the CDR3 is TGTGCCAGCAGCTTAGAAGTAACCTACGAGCAGTACTTC.

This clonotype was observed at least ten times. The rearrangement links TRBV24-1 to TRBJ2-1; D is perhaps TRBD1 or TRBD2 (7 bases each). Germline V gene lookup returns CDR1 KGHDR and CDR2 SFDVKD. This CDR3 contains 17 residues. Between the trimmed V and J ends, which lost 3 bases and 0 bases, there was a span of 14 bases. The CDR3 spells CATSDGLGGSSYNEQFF. Written as DNA, the CDR3 is TGTGCCACCAGTGATGGACTAGGGGGCAGCTCCTACAATGAGCAGTTCTTC.

In its sample, this clonotype was seen many times. The chain couples TRBV6-1 to TRBJ2-7; D ambiguous. The CDR3 is made up of 13 amino acids. Germline V CDR1 and CDR2: MNHNS, SASEGT. Trimming took off 6 bases at V and 0 bases at J, with 9 bases between the two ends. The CDR3 here is CASRGITSYEQYF. The CDR3 coding sequence is TGTGCCAGCAGGGGGATAACCTCCTACGAGCAGTACTTC.

This clonotype was recorded at least ten times. The chain recombines TRBV11-3 with TRBJ2-1; D tentatively fits TRBD1 or TRBD2 (5 bases each). The CDR3 consists of 12 residues. The V gene lost 0 bases and the J gene lost 8 bases, with 5 bases spanning the gap. Germline V CDR1 and CDR2: SGHNT, YENEEA. The CDR3 nucleotides are TGTGCCAGCAGCTTAGAGGGGGATGAGCAGTTCTTC. Translated, it gives CASSLEGDEQFF.

The V and J genes are TRBV12-3 or TRBV12-4 and TRBJ2-1, with 12 bases lining up with TRBD2. The CDR3 length is 15 residues. V gave up 7 bases and J gave up 3 bases; unmatched junction bases: 4. CDR3 sequence: CASILLAGGYNEQFF. As DNA, the CDR3 is TGTGCCAGCATCCTACTAGCGGGAGGCTACAATGAGCAGTTCTTC.

This clonotype came up a few times. DNA of the CDR3: TGCGCCAGCAGCTTTCTCACAGGGGGCGAATTCCTGGCTTTCTTT. Amino acids: CASSFLTGGEFLAFF. The genes are TRBV5-1 and TRBJ1-1; 9 bases are shared with TRBD1. In germline, CDR1 is SGHRS, CDR2 YFSETQ. The V segment lost 2 bases and the J segment 11 bases; nucleotides outside the gene matches: 13. The CDR3 has 15 residues.

This clonotype was recorded many times. The chain joins TRBV11-2 to TRBJ2-5, with D maybe TRBD1 (6 bases). CDR3 length: 15 amino acids. Between the trimmed V and J ends, which lost 1 base and 2 bases, there was a span of 11 bases. Per the germline V gene, CDR1 is SGHAT and CDR2 is FQNNGV. The CDR3: CASSLGARGQETQYF. CDR3 coding DNA: TGTGCCAGCAGCTTAGGGGCCAGGGGACAAGAGACCCAGTACTTC.

This clonotype was seen repeatedly, ten times or more. The chain links TRBV18 to TRBJ1-5; 7 nucleotides agree with TRBD1. The junction had 8 bases not matched to a gene; V was cut back by 0 bases and J by 6 bases. Germline V gene data show CDR1 as KGHSH and CDR2 as LQKENI. This CDR3 comprises 16 residues. CDR3 amino acids: CASSPPGGQQVQPQHF. Here the CDR3 DNA reads TGTGCCAGCTCACCACCGGGGGGACAGCAGGTTCAGCCCCAGCATTTT.

The genes are TRBV6-2 or TRBV6-3 and TRBJ2-7, with D possibly TRBD2 on 5 matching bases. Germline V CDR1 and CDR2: MNHEY, SVGEGT. The CDR3 length is 14 residues. V was trimmed by 0 bases and J by 4 bases, leaving 10 bases between them. This CDR3 reads CASSYSGAEYEQYF. In DNA form, the CDR3 reads TGTGCCAGCAGTTACTCCGGAGCGGAATACGAGCAGTACTTC.

This clonotype occurred many times. The V and J genes are TRBV28 and TRBJ1-5, with a tentative D call TRBD1 (6 bases). The CDR3 has 15 amino acids. Per the germline V gene, CDR1 is MDHEN and CDR2 is SYDVKM. V lost 6 bases and J lost 1, with 13 bases in between. CDR3 residues: CASRSHQGSNQPQHF. In DNA form, the CDR3 reads TGTGCCAGCAGGTCACATCAGGGGAGCAATCAGCCCCAGCATTTT.

This clonotype was recorded at least ten times. The chain recombines TRBV20-1 with TRBJ2-1; the match to TRBD1 covers 7 bases. CDR3 length: 15 residues. Looked up from germline, CDR1 is DFQATT and CDR2 is SNEGSKA (reference sequence). Losses at the gene ends were 4 bases for V and 2 bases for J; bases not matched to a gene: 8. The CDR3 loop reads CSAKPRDSPYNEQFF. DNA of the CDR3: TGCAGTGCTAAGCCCCGGGACAGTCCCTACAATGAGCAGTTCTTC.

This chain uses TRBV20-1 with TRBJ2-3, with D possibly TRBD1 on 6 matching bases. This CDR3 has 15 amino acids. Germline V gives CDR1 DFQATT, CDR2 SNEGSKA (reference sequence). V gave up 0 bases and J gave up 0 bases, with 10 bases separating them. The CDR3 sequence is CSARDKGGSTDTQYF. The CDR3 nucleotides read TGCAGTGCTAGAGATAAAGGGGGAAGCACAGATACGCAGTATTTT.

This clonotype was found many times. The V gene is TRBV7-9, the J gene TRBJ2-7; TRBD1 is a possible D gene (6 bases). CDR3 length: 13 residues. CDR1 is SEHNR, CDR2 FQNEAQ, per germline (reference sequence). V was clipped by 6 bases and J by 6 bases, with 15 bases between them. This CDR3 reads CASSQGSGAEQYF. CDR3 nucleotide sequence: TGTGCCAGCAGTCAGGGGTCAGGGGCCGAGCAGTACTTC. The variable domain in full, completed from reference TRBV7-9 and TRBJ2-7, reads DTGVSQNPRHKITKRGQNVTFRCDPISEHNRLYWYRQTLGQGPEFLTYFQNEAQLEKSRLLSDRFSAERPKGSFSTLEIQRTEQGDSAMYLCASSQGSGAEQYFGPGTRLTVT.

This clonotype occurred many times. The rearrangement uses TRBV28 and TRBJ1-1, with D unclear. The V and J ends lost 3 bases and 0 bases respectively, with 11 bases between them. The CDR3 sequence is 15 residues long. Germline CDR1 MDHEN, CDR2 SYDVKM. The CDR3 DNA reads TGTGCCAGCAGTTTGATTTCGGCTTTGAACACTGAAGCTTTCTTT. Protein sequence: CASSLISALNTEAFF. The whole variable domain, remainder taken from reference TRBV28 and TRBJ1-1, is DVKVTQSSRYLVKRTGEKVFLECVQDMDHENMFWYRQDPGLGLRLIYFSYDVKMKEKGDIPEGYSVSREKKERFSLILESASTNQTSMYLCASSLISALNTEAFFGQGTRLTVV.

This clonotype was detected a few times. The gene calls are TRBV9 and TRBJ2-7; 9 bases fit TRBD2. With 0 bases clipped from V and 7 bases from J, the junction kept 8 bases outside the gene matches. Looked up from germline, CDR1 is SGDLS and CDR2 is YYNGEE. CDR3 length: 15 amino acids. CDR3 region: CASSVASGNPLEQYF. CDR3 sequence (DNA): TGTGCCAGCAGCGTAGCTAGCGGGAACCCTTTGGAGCAGTACTTC. Drawing the rest from reference TRBV9 and TRBJ2-7, the complete variable domain is DSGVTQTPKHLITATGQRVTLRCSPRSGDLSVYWYQQSLDQGLQFLIQYYNGEERAKGNILERFSAQQFPDLHSELNLSSLELGDSALYFCASSVASGNPLEQYFGPGTRLTVT.

This clonotype was counted between two and nine times. The chain combines TRBV15 with TRBJ2-5; 8 bases are a match to TRBD1. The CDR3 covers 15 residues. With 2 bases clipped from V and 6 bases from J, the junction kept 8 bases outside the gene matches. The germline V gene encodes CDR1 LNHNV and CDR2 YYDKDF (reference sequence). Written as DNA, the CDR3 is TGTGCCACCAGCAGACCCGGACAGGGTAGGAAGACCCAGTACTTC. Amino acids: CATSRPGQGRKTQYF.

This clonotype has ten or more counts. The chain links TRBV27 to TRBJ1-4; 9 bases are shared with TRBD1. Germline CDR1 MNHEY, CDR2 SMNVEV (reference sequence). This CDR3 has 13 residues. With 7 bases clipped from V and 7 bases from J, the junction kept 4 bases outside the gene matches. The CDR3 region is CASKRDRAEKLFF. In DNA, the CDR3 is TGTGCCAGCAAACGGGACAGGGCTGAAAAACTGTTTTTT.

The chain links TRBV7-3 to TRBJ2-5; 9 bases are a match to TRBD2. The CDR3 sequence is 15 residues long. Unmatched junction bases numbered 7, after V lost 3 bases and J lost 5 bases. The V gene's germline CDR1 is SGHTA and CDR2 FQGTGA. CDR3 protein: CASSLESRGGETQYF. CDR3 nucleotides: TGTGCCAGCAGCTTGGAGTCGCGGGGGGGGGAGACCCAGTACTTC.

This clonotype was recorded a few times. This chain uses TRBV6-1 with TRBJ2-7; D not certain. Trimming stripped 7 bases from V and 1 base from J, with 5 bases between. The CDR3 loop spans 11 amino acids. In germline, CDR1 is MNHNS, CDR2 SASEGT. In DNA form, the CDR3 reads TGTGCCAGCACGCCTTCCTACGAGCAGTACTTC. Translated, it gives CASTPSYEQYF.

In this sample, this clonotype turned up many times. J is TRBJ2-7 and V is TRBV28; TRBD2 matches 7 bases. V shed 3 bases and J 6 bases; nucleotides not matched to a gene: 8. This CDR3 is 14 amino acids long. Germline V lookup: CDR1 MDHEN, CDR2 SYDVKM. CDR3 nucleotide sequence: TGTGCCAGCAGTTTTGGCGGGAGCAAGCGCGAGCAGTACTTC. Its translation: CASSFGGSKREQYF.

In its sample, this clonotype was seen many times. V usage is TRBV12-3 or TRBV12-4 and J usage is TRBJ1-1, with D possibly being TRBD1 (6 bases). V was clipped by 3 bases and J by 4 bases, with 9 bases between them. The CDR3 is made up of 13 amino acids. In nucleotides, the CDR3 is TGTGCCAGCAGTTTCCTAGGGGGCACTGAAGCTTTCTTT. This translates into CASSFLGGTEAFF.

The chain uses TRBV5-6 and TRBJ1-2; a possible D gene is TRBD1 (5 bases). This CDR3 contains 13 residues. Germline values: CDR1 SGHDT, CDR2 YYEEEE. The ends were cut back, 5 bases at V and 3 bases at J, with 11 bases in the middle. The DNA of the CDR3 is TGTGCCAGCAGGGCGGGGCAGTACTATGGCTACACCTTC. It yields the protein CASRAGQYYGYTF.

This chain's CDR3 is CASSQDDRVTDTQYF. CDR3 nucleotides: TGTGCCAGCAGCCAAGATGACAGGGTAACAGATACGCAGTATTTT. The chain combines TRBV4-2 with TRBJ2-3; 7 nucleotides match TRBD1. After removal of 0 bases from V and 3 bases from J, the junction contained 3 bases not matched to a gene. This CDR3 is 15 amino acids long. Germline V gene sequence: CDR1 LGHNA, CDR2 YNFKEQ.